Included here is one TCR beta chain sequence, with context. A junction end diverges from the germline sequence, so it may reflect a read error. This sample stems from a study of response to subunit inactivated influenza vaccine. TCRdb redid the calling of the RT-PCR reads with MiXCR, one entry per CDR3 protein. The sample records more than 550,000 distinct CDR3 sequences, around 11% being singletons. The CDR3 is 15 residues long. Looked up from germline, CDR1 is LNHNV and CDR2 is YYDKDF (reference sequence). These data were likewise used in another study, on T cells expressing NK-cell markers. That work contributes: Making the TCR beta cDNA relied on 5'RACE template switching with UMIs. An anti-gamma-delta TCR antibody restricted sorting to alpha-beta TCR T cells in several experiments. The CD3+CD56-NKG2C+ fraction was also led by these clonotypes in a handful of donors.

V is TRBV15 and J is TRBJ1-5, with unresolved D. This TCR came from a man aged 45-65 years who received an inactivated influenza vaccine. This specimen consisted of PBMCs from blood, obtained on the day of vaccination. The CDR3 loop reads CATSREGNSNHPQHF. The DNA for the CDR3 is TGTGCCACCAGCAGAGAAGGGAATAGCAATCATCCCCAGCATTTT.